The rows below give T cell receptor beta chains drawn from one sample of a study of siplizumab effects on memory and regulatory T cells. The data were produced by immunoSEQ multiplex PCR, yet TCRdb's version contains in-frame clones alone and is incomplete. The sample lists under 110,000 clones; 80% to 95% were seen once. Material: non-Treg CD4+ T cells sorted from blood. These receptors were collected from a human donor in good health. CDR3s include the opening cysteine and the closing phenylalanine or tryptophan. Clone size is shown for a subset of rows, as once, few, many or a class of expanded clone.

CDR3 protein: CAWSGRRYNEQFF; clone size: -; V gene: TRBV30; J gene: TRBJ2-1
CDR3 protein: CASNPTSGNTGELFF; clone size: -; V gene: TRBV19; J gene: TRBJ2-2
CDR3 protein: CASGTGRINYEQYF; clone size: few; V gene: TRBV5-1; J gene: TRBJ2-7
CDR3 protein: CASSEEVVAVAFF; clone size: -; V gene: TRBV6-1; J gene: TRBJ1-1
CDR3 protein: CASRPPPQRAYNEQFF; clone size: -; V gene: TRBV6-4; J gene: TRBJ2-1
CDR3 protein: CASSPFPTGGLPGANVLTF; clone size: -; V gene: TRBV28; J gene: TRBJ2-6
CDR3 protein: CASSSTGTVNIQYF; clone size: once; V gene: TRBV5-4; J gene: TRBJ2-4
CDR3 protein: CASSLAAGQREGREQYF; clone size: -; V gene: TRBV5-1; J gene: TRBJ2-7
CDR3 protein: CAWSPRATNEKLFF; clone size: -; V gene: TRBV30; J gene: TRBJ1-4
CDR3 protein: CASSPGTEAFF; clone size: -; V gene: TRBV18; J gene: TRBJ1-1
CDR3 protein: CASSDRRGSGVSYNEQFF; clone size: -; V gene: TRBV5-4; J gene: TRBJ2-1
CDR3 protein: CASSFFRQPQHF; clone size: -; V gene: TRBV28; J gene: TRBJ1-5
CDR3 protein: CASSQGIQGNQPQHF; clone size: -; V gene: TRBV4-1; J gene: TRBJ1-5
CDR3 protein: CSASSISEQFF; clone size: -; V gene: TRBV20-1; J gene: TRBJ2-1
CDR3 protein: CASSLGDRYNEQFF; clone size: -; V gene: TRBV5-1; J gene: TRBJ2-1
CDR3 protein: CAWRRKRTGLEQFF; clone size: -; V gene: TRBV30; J gene: TRBJ2-1
CDR3 protein: CASSATVNYGYTF; clone size: -; V gene: TRBV5-6; J gene: TRBJ1-2
CDR3 protein: CATSRDPLTSGETQYF; clone size: -; V gene: TRBV15; J gene: TRBJ2-5
CDR3 protein: CASSRAKEETQYF; clone size: few; V gene: TRBV5-1; J gene: TRBJ2-5
CDR3 protein: CASSIRARRTDTQYF; clone size: -; V gene: TRBV19; J gene: TRBJ2-3
CDR3 protein: CASSLSSRGFSEQYF; clone size: -; V gene: TRBV27; J gene: TRBJ2-7
CDR3 protein: CASGLAAYNEQFF; clone size: -; V gene: TRBV9; J gene: TRBJ2-1
CDR3 protein: CASRSLNTGELFF; clone size: -; V gene: TRBV6-6; J gene: TRBJ2-2
CDR3 protein: CASSMGPGAGETQYF; clone size: -; V gene: TRBV19; J gene: TRBJ2-5
CDR3 protein: CASSAQGLTNEKLFF; clone size: -; V gene: TRBV2; J gene: TRBJ1-4
CDR3 protein: CASSSPTADTQYF; clone size: -; V gene: TRBV27; J gene: TRBJ2-3
CDR3 protein: CASSQDQLALSNQPQHF; clone size: once; V gene: TRBV4-1; J gene: TRBJ1-5
CDR3 protein: CASSPGSEQYF; clone size: -; V gene: TRBV18; J gene: TRBJ2-7
CDR3 protein: CASSYSITGGYNEQFF; clone size: -; V gene: TRBV6-5; J gene: TRBJ2-1
CDR3 protein: CASSSAGTPPEQYF; clone size: -; V gene: TRBV5-1; J gene: TRBJ2-7
CDR3 protein: CASSLLSSTDTQYF; clone size: -; V gene: TRBV5-6; J gene: TRBJ2-3
CDR3 protein: CASYSGGPGELFF; clone size: -; V gene: TRBV2; J gene: TRBJ2-2
CDR3 protein: CASSLSGGAGIHNEQFF; clone size: -; V gene: TRBV27; J gene: TRBJ2-1
CDR3 protein: CASSSSGGLKFF; clone size: -; V gene: TRBV19; J gene: TRBJ2-1
CDR3 protein: CASSATGYGYTF; clone size: -; V gene: TRBV2; J gene: TRBJ1-2
CDR3 protein: CASTGGEYYGYTF; clone size: -; V gene: TRBV6-5; J gene: TRBJ1-2
CDR3 protein: CASSPSGGTDTQYF; clone size: -; V gene: TRBV7-3; J gene: TRBJ2-3